This record concerns one T cell receptor (beta chain) sequence. The target antigen is unknown. CDR1 MDHEN and CDR2 SYDVKM come from the germline V gene. Trimming took off 0 bases at V and 5 bases at J, with 22 bases between the two ends. CDR3 length: 18 amino acids. The source of the sample is a study of post-analysis software for immune sequencing data. At the level of the study: Disease trajectories encompassed relapsing-remitting, secondary progressive and progressive-relapsing multiple sclerosis. Study-wide findings and caveats: TRBV5-6, TRBV5-1 and TRBV20-1 belonged to a set of about five TRBV segments that were more frequent in patients than controls.

TCR beta cDNA libraries had unique molecular identifiers. TCRdb re-called the PCR reads with MiXCR, one entry per CDR3 protein. This sample has about 770,000 distinct CDR3 sequences, with about 45% found just once. The J gene is TRBJ2-5, the V gene TRBV28, with D possibly TRBD2 on 6 matching bases. The clonotype originates from a girl aged 5 to 17 with multiple sclerosis. The specimen sequenced was blood. This CDR3 is CASSLWRNGGGSLETQYF. DNA of the CDR3: TGTGCCAGCAGTTTATGGAGGAACGGTGGAGGGTCGTTGGAGACCCAGTACTTC. Looking up the rest from reference TRBV28 and TRBJ2-5 gives the full variable domain: DVKVTQSSRYLVKRTGEKVFLECVQDMDHENMFWYRQDPGLGLRLIYFSYDVKMKEKGDIPEGYSVSREKKERFSLILESASTNQTSMYLCASSLWRNGGGSLETQYFGPGTRLLVL.